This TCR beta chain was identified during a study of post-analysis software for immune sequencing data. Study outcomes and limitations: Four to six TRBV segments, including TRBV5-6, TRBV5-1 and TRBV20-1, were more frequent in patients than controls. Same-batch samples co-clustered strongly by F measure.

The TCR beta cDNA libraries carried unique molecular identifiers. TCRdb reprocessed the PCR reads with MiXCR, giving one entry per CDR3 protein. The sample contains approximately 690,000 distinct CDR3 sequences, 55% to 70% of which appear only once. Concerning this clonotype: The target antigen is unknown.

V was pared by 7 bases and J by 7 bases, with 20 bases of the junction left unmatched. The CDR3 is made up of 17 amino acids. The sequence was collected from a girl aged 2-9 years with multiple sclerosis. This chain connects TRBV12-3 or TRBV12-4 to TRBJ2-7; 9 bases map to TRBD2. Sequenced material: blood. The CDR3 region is CASTLGLAGPRVREQYF. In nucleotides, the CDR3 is TGTGCCAGCACCCTGGGGCTAGCGGGACCCCGTGTGAGGGAGCAGTACTTC.